The present T cell receptor (beta chain) was sequenced within a study of cytomegalovirus exposure and HLA in healthy donors (dated by TCRdb to 2016 to 2017). Background on the whole study: An earlier analysis of several hundred of the donors reported about 260 Gb of sequence data and 117 million unique TCR beta sequences obtained from about 170 million T cells. High-throughput TCR immunosequencing, statistical association of individual TCRs with disease status, and machine learning were combined to predict cytomegalovirus infection status. Because of strong linkage in the cohort, roughly five DR-DQ haplotypes were treated as single units for association and clustering. The aim of the study was to test whether cataloging public T cell receptors could identify signatures of past pathogen exposure. The T cell repertoires of under 750 subjects were profiled by immunosequencing and related to cytomegalovirus serostatus. Alongside the repertoire data, information on donor age, sex, ethnicity and CMV serostatus was compiled. In addition to the first cohort of around 670 subjects, a separate validation cohort of 130 or so different subjects was used. An early release covering some 640 HLA-typed donors comprised approximately 290 gigabases of sequencing data and about 90 million unique TCR sequences. The number of typed donors differed by locus: about 620-640 for A, B, C, DRB1 and DQB1; 500 to 550 for DQA1; around 580 for DPA1; and around 450 for DPB1. The later analysis used no new phenotypic data to find candidate immune exposures, relying instead on TCR beta sequences and their occurrence across donors. Among roughly 400 genotyped donors of the cohort, an average of about 240,000 unique TCR beta nucleotide sequences was sequenced per donor, of which about 20% were non-productive. The genetic ancestry cluster associated with self-reported Caucasian donors included 81% of the 300 to 450 genotyped donors. All discovery cohort repertoires had been generated on a single sequencing platform. In an earlier analysis of 500 to 650 of the donors, high-throughput TCR beta sequencing was used to judge whether each TCR beta V gene segment behaved as functional or pseudogenic. Both class I and class II loci were covered by HLA typing, at four-digit resolution. To study patterns of TCR occurrence, a later analysis re-analyzed previously published TCR beta repertoires from 700 or so donors and added high-resolution HLA genotyping. In a later genetic analysis, genome-wide SNP genotypes for about 55% of the roughly 670 donors were used, and that subset was treated as a discovery cohort. Overall results and qualifications from the work: In an earlier analysis of approximately 590 of the donors, most TCR beta V segments were observed in productive rearrangements about 87% or about 30% of the time, broadly matching IMGT annotations. This cohort had only TCR beta chains sequenced, and the lack of alpha or paired-chain data limited which features could be detected. A few of the identified cytomegalovirus-associated TCR beta chains were confirmed in vitro to be specific for cytomegalovirus antigens. In a later analysis, HLA-associated TCR beta chains were found to be more clonally expanded and to have lower generation probabilities than equally common non-associated chains. In both the original and validation cohorts, the classifier was reported to diagnose cytomegalovirus status with high specificity and sensitivity. Correlated functional status among segregating V segments might be attributable to linkage disequilibrium, but an unknown experimental factor could not be ruled out. The earlier analysis of almost 600 of the donors excluded fewer than 20 rarely observed V segments, including chromosome 9 orphons, because counts were too low. Most TCR sequences were observed very rarely across donors, whereas some public TCRs were present in many individuals. The only immune exposure information available for the cohort was CMV serostatus. In a later analysis, the rate of TCR association differed among HLA loci, with DRB1 alleles having the most associated TCRs and HLA-C alleles having the fewest. HLA typing was unavailable for some donors at each locus, so association tests used only the typed subset. A further reported finding was that TCR beta sequences accurately predicted the HLA-A and HLA-B alleles for most subjects in the first cohort. The sequencing pipeline was judged likely to have produced a cluster of highly shared sequence variants as a technical artifact. In a later genetic analysis, fewer N-insertions in productive TCRs were reported among donors in an Asian-associated ancestry cluster than the approximately 670-donor mean. A total of 150 to 200 TCR beta chains were listed by the study as associated with cytomegalovirus. V-gene and J-gene trimming of TCR beta chains was associated with a missense DCLRE1C variant in a later genetic analysis, and the association was replicated in an independent cohort. The authors suggested that the approach could potentially be extended to other disease states and immunological phenotypes. According to a later analysis, parvovirus B19, influenza, CMV and Epstein-Barr virus appeared linked to several top co-occurrence clusters. In a later analysis, about 17,000 TCR beta sequences were associated with specific HLA alleles at a false discovery rate of 0.05. When HLA alleles, especially DR and DQ, strongly co-occurred, TCR associations were difficult to assign to individual alleles. Roughly uniform sequencing depth across donors was assumed in presence/absence analyses, although this assumption may not hold. Most CMV-associated TCR beta chains appeared to be HLA-restricted in a later analysis, and the HLA associations seemed to be driven largely by CMV exposure.

The library was prepared using the immunoSEQ multiplex PCR assay. The multiplex PCR relied on a mix of 60 forward primers for TCR Vbeta segments and 13 reverse primers for TCR Jbeta segments. A multiplex PCR assay on genomic DNA amplified the CDR3 region of rearranged TCR beta genes. The Illumina HiSeq System was used to sequence the amplified TCR beta libraries as 87-base-pair reads. Concerning the study's data processing: A later analysis tallied 75 million to 95 million unique TCR beta chains across the 660 or so repertoires, and approximately 9.9 million of those chains were shared by two or more donors. To remove PCR and sequencing errors, raw reads were error-corrected and collapsed into unique sequences using a nearest-neighbor algorithm that merged closely related sequences. Alignment of CDR3 sequences to IMGT reference sequences was used to assign V, D and J gene segments. For a sequence to be retained, at least a six-nucleotide match to both a V gene segment and a J gene segment was required. Rearrangements were classified as productive when the CDR3 lacked stop codons and remained in frame with V and J, and all other rearrangements were classified as non-productive. CDR3 was defined according to IMGT convention as the region running from the second conserved V-encoded cysteine to the conserved J-encoded phenylalanine. Sequences without an unambiguous match to a single V gene segment were excluded from the earlier analysis of 450 to 650 of the donors. In an earlier analysis of around 590 of the donors, a V segment was called functional when productive rearrangements were above 56.7%, and segregating when the standard deviation between donors exceeded 5%. A statistical classification framework was built for diagnosing cytomegalovirus status from the catalog of TCR beta chain sequences. In a later analysis, TCR nucleotide sequences were compared against IMGT/GENE-DB human TR gene sequences so that V and J genes could be assigned. Using the TCRdist pipeline, a later analysis assigned CDR3 sequences along with most-parsimonious VDJ recombination scenarios. A later analysis defined each TCR beta chain by its CDR3 amino acid sequence plus V-gene family, and excluded reads lacking a unique V-gene family. As a way to deal with suspected cross-contamination and a sequencing artifact, a later analysis dropped nearly 600 nucleotide sequences that were highly shared and had low generation probability. In a later analysis, a clonal expansion index was calculated for each public chain from normalized within-repertoire ranks of inferred template counts. Generation probabilities in a later analysis came from a VDJ recombination model fitted to out-of-frame rearrangements, and those results were checked against IGoR. Hypergeometric tests were used in a later analysis to score TCR-TCR, TCR-HLA and TCR-CMV co-occurrence, with a repertoire-size bias correction applied to the TCR pairs. A later analysis estimated false discovery rates by permuting HLA or CMV assignments 20 times. In a later analysis, co-occurring TCRs were grouped using DBSCAN, and TCRdist sequence similarity was added for clustering within HLA-allele-positive subsets. Repertoires with fewer than 30,000 or more than 120,000 public chains, plus five repertoires with anomalous nucleotide sharing, were excluded from co-occurrence clustering. What TCRdb holds here is the immuneACCESS table cut down to in-frame rearrangements. Part of the clones is not present; checked against another copy, under half of the missing clones reflect an unresolved V gene, and the others are unexplained. V and J calls and clone size are as listed in that table; D and trimming were resolved from the DNA. The sample records 120,000 or so clones, 65% to 85% of which are singletons. Roughly 4% of the sample goes to the ten largest clones.

This clone turned up a few times. No antigen is known for it. No base quality values were provided; no much bigger clone lies one nucleotide off. The cohort consisted of 666 healthy bone marrow donors. At the time of sampling, every cohort member was nominally healthy, though immune exposures that went unrecorded were likely present. The donor was CMV seropositive and was included in the group of 289 seropositive cohort members. Each donor provided a peripheral blood sample, and peripheral blood mononuclear cells were used for TCR beta sequencing. Genomic DNA was extracted from the blood cell samples with the Qiagen DNeasy Blood Extraction Kit. Sequencing was done on a sample of PBMCs. The receptor was isolated from a man aged 18 to 29 in good health and CMV-seropositive.

For the CDR3, the sequence is CASSAAGALAFF. The nucleotide sequence is given as TGTGCCAGCAGTGCGGCAGGGGCTTTAGCTTTCTTT. The chain employs TRBV2 and TRBJ1-1; TRBD1 is a possible D gene, resting on 6 matching bases. Its CDR3 holds 12 amino acids, cysteine through phenylalanine. Only the CDR3 region is kept as DNA, spanning 36 bases read in frame from base 1. The germline V gene specifies SNHLY as CDR1 and FYNNEI as CDR2. V loses 4 bases, J loses 10 bases, and the germline ends lie 13 bases apart.